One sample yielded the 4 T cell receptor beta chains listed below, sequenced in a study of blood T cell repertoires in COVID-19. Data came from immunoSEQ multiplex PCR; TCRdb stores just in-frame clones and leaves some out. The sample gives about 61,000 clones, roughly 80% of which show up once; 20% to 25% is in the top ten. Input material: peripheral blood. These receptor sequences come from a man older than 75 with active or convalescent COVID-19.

CDR3 bases: TGTGCCAGTATCGACTTCCAGGGGGGCCTCTACACCTTC. Protein product: CASIDFQGGLYTF. The chain joins TRBV19 to TRBJ1-2; 7 nucleotides line up with TRBD1. The CDR3 has 13 amino acids. Trimming removed 7 bases from V and 10 bases from J; junction bases left unmatched: 12. In germline, CDR1 is LNHDA, CDR2 SQIVND (reference sequence). The full variable domain, in which reference TRBV19 and TRBJ1-2 provide the parts outside the CDR3, is DGGITQSPKYLFRKEGQNVTLSCEQNLNHDAMYWYRQDPGQGLRLIYYSQIVNDFQKGDIAEGYSVSREKKESFPLTVTSAQKNPTAFYLCASIDFQGGLYTFGSGTRLTVV.

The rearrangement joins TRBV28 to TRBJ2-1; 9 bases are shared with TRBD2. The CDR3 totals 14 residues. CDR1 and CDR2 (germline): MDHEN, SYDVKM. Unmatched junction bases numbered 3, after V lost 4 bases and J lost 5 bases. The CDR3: CASSSSGADNEQFF. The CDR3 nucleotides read TGTGCCAGCAGTTCTAGCGGGGCCGACAATGAGCAGTTCTTC.

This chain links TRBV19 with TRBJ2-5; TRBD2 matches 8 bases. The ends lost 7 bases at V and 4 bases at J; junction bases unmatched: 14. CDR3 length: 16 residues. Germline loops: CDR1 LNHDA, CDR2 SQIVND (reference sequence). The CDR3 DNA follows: TGTGCCAGTAAGGGGATCGGGACTAGGTATACAGAGACCCAGTACTTC. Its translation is CASKGIGTRYTETQYF.

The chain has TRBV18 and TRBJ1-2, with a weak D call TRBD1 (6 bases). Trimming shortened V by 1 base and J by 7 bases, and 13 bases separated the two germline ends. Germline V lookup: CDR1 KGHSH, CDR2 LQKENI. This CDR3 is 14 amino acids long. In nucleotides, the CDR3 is TGTGCCAGCTCACCACAGGACAGAGCTTCTGGCTACACCTTC. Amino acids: CASSPQDRASGYTF. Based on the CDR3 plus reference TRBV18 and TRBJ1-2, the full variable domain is NAGVMQNPRHLVRRRGQEARLRCSPMKGHSHVYWYRQLPEEGLKFMVYLQKENIIDESGMPKERFSAEFPKEGPSILRIQQVVRGDSAAYFCASSPQDRASGYTFGSGTRLTVV.